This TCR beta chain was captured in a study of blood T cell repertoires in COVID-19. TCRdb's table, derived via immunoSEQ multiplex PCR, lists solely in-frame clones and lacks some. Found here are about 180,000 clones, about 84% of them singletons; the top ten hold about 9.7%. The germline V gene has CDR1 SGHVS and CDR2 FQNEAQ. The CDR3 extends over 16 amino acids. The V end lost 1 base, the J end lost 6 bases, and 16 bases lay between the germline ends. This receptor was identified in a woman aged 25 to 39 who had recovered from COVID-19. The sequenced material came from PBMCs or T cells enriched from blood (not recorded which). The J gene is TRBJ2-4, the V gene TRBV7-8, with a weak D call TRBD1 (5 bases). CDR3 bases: TGTGCCAGCAGCTTAGTCCTGGGGCAGGGTGGAAACATTCAGTACTTC. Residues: CASSLVLGQGGNIQYF.